This T cell receptor beta chain was found in a study of CD8 T cells in Susac syndrome. This CDR3 spans 15 amino acids. Germline CDR1 DFQATT, CDR2 SNEGSKA (reference sequence). V shed 2 bases, J shed 2 bases, and the junction held 9 bases outside the gene matches. Roughly 0.45 to 1 ug RNA was reverse transcribed with random hexamers. An immunoSEQ multiplex PCR generated amplified TCR beta CDR3 products spanning 54 Vbeta and 13 Jbeta. From the immunoSEQ multiplex PCR reads, TCRdb called clonotypes with MiXCR, one entry per CDR3 protein. The top ten clones hold about 0.14% of a sample with over 100,000 distinct CDR3 sequences, 85% to 95% of them seen once.

The rearrangement joins TRBV20-1 to TRBJ2-7, with 7 bases that match TRBD1. This clonotype was sampled from a human donor in good health. Sample: CD4+ T cells from PBMCs. Here the CDR3 reads CSARPWTGDTYEQYF. The CDR3 DNA follows: TGCAGTGCTAGACCGTGGACAGGCGACACCTACGAGCAGTACTTC.